This entry lists 11 T cell receptor beta chains sequenced from one sample in a study of technical replicates of blood from several donors. TCRdb keeps only in-frame clones here, not all; method: immunoSEQ multiplex PCR. The table lists approximately 75,000 clones, approximately 96% of them singletons, with under 0.35% in the top ten. The sample was T cells isolated from PBMCs. The receptor set was obtained from a human donor in good health.

The CDR3 is CASSYIYGYTF. Written as DNA, the CDR3 is TGTGCCAGCAGCTACATCTATGGCTACACCTTC. J is TRBJ1-2 and V is TRBV7-9; D is uncertain. The germline CDR1 and CDR2 sequences are SEHNR and FQNEAQ (reference sequence). The CDR3 covers 11 residues. The V end lost 4 bases, the J end lost 4 bases, and 4 bases lay between the germline ends.

The chain uses TRBV7-2 and TRBJ2-7; 10 bases are a match to TRBD2. From germline, CDR1 is SGHTA and CDR2 FQGNSA. This CDR3 has 15 residues. V dropped 5 bases and J dropped 1; count of bases not matched to a gene: 5. Written as DNA, the CDR3 is TGTGCCAGCAGCGCAGGACTAGCGGTTTCCTACGAGCAGTACTTC. Residues: CASSAGLAVSYEQYF.

The rearrangement links TRBV19 to TRBJ2-7; TRBD2 matches 7 bases. V lost 4 bases, J lost 6 bases, and 9 bases stayed unmatched. CDR1 and CDR2 from the germline V gene are LNHDA and SQIVND (reference sequence). This CDR3 region has 14 residues. The DNA of the CDR3 is TGTGCCAGTAGTAGGGACCCACCGGGAGGCGAGCAGTACTTC. It is translated as CASSRDPPGGEQYF.

CDR3 sequence: CASSLRTSGTFRGEYF. CDR3 in DNA: TGCGCCAGCAGCTTGAGGACTAGCGGGACCTTCAGGGGGGAGTACTTC. The chain recombines TRBV5-1 with TRBJ2-7; 12 bases map to TRBD2. Per germline, CDR1 SGHRS and CDR2 YFSETQ. This CDR3 comprises 16 residues. V trimming: 1 base; J trimming: 11 bases; junction bases outside the gene matches: 13.

The gene calls are TRBV27 and TRBJ2-3; 10 bases fit TRBD2. With V trimmed by 0 bases and J by 1 base, 7 bases remained unmatched. The germline V gene has CDR1 MNHEY and CDR2 SMNVEV (reference sequence). The CDR3 totals 18 residues. The CDR3 loop is CASSLSFRLAGGTDTQYF. DNA of the CDR3: TGTGCCAGCAGTTTATCGTTTCGTCTAGCGGGAGGCACAGATACGCAGTATTTT.

V usage is TRBV28 and J usage is TRBJ2-7; the match to TRBD2 covers 10 bases. The junction had 3 bases not matched to a gene; V was cut back by 6 bases and J by 1 base. Germline assignment: CDR1 MDHEN and CDR2 SYDVKM. The CDR3 runs to 14 residues. The CDR3 protein is CASSRTSGSYEQYF. DNA of the CDR3: TGTGCCAGCAGCCGGACTAGCGGATCCTACGAGCAGTACTTC.

J is TRBJ2-7 and V is TRBV9; TRBD2 agrees at 10 bases. CDR1 and CDR2 from the germline V gene are SGDLS and YYNGEE. The CDR3 is 18 amino acids. V shed 0 bases and J 0 bases; nucleotides not matched to a gene: 9. The CDR3 DNA is TGTGCCAGCAGCGTAGGGGCCTCTAGCGGGAGCAGCTCCTACGAGCAGTACTTC. This translates into CASSVGASSGSSSYEQYF.

V gene TRBV28 combines with J gene TRBJ2-5; tentatively, D is TRBD2 (7 bases). Germline CDR1 and CDR2: MDHEN and SYDVKM. With 2 bases removed from V and 7 bases from J, the gap between germline ends came to 14 bases. This CDR3 is 14 amino acids long. CDR3 sequence (DNA): TGTGCCAGCAGTTTAGGGGGGGGCACGGCGACCCAGTACTTC. This translates into CASSLGGGTATQYF.

The chain couples TRBV9 to TRBJ2-7; tentatively, D is TRBD1 (5 bases). The germline V and J ends were trimmed by 0 bases and 3 bases, with 10 bases remaining between them. CDR1 and CDR2 (germline): SGDLS, YYNGEE. The CDR3 has 14 residues. The CDR3, as DNA: TGTGCCAGCAGCGTAGGCGTAGGGGACTACGAGCAGTACTTC. The encoded protein is CASSVGVGDYEQYF.

The chain joins TRBV10-3 to TRBJ2-5; weak D call: TRBD2 (5 bases). This CDR3 contains 13 residues. Germline loops: CDR1 ENHRY, CDR2 SYGVKD. Trimming stripped 7 bases from V and 5 bases from J, with 14 bases between. The CDR3 region has the DNA TGTGCCATCACCGAGGGAGTTCGGGAGACCCAGTACTTC. It codes for CAITEGVRETQYF.

The chain uses TRBV7-9 and TRBJ2-7, with D tentatively TRBD2 (5 bases). V shed 5 bases and J shed 5 bases, with 7 bases lying between them. The CDR3 totals 11 residues. Germline V gene sequence: CDR1 SEHNR, CDR2 FQNEAQ (reference sequence). The CDR3 coding sequence is TGTGCCAGCAGCCACGGGAACGAGCAGTACTTC. This gives the protein CASSHGNEQYF.